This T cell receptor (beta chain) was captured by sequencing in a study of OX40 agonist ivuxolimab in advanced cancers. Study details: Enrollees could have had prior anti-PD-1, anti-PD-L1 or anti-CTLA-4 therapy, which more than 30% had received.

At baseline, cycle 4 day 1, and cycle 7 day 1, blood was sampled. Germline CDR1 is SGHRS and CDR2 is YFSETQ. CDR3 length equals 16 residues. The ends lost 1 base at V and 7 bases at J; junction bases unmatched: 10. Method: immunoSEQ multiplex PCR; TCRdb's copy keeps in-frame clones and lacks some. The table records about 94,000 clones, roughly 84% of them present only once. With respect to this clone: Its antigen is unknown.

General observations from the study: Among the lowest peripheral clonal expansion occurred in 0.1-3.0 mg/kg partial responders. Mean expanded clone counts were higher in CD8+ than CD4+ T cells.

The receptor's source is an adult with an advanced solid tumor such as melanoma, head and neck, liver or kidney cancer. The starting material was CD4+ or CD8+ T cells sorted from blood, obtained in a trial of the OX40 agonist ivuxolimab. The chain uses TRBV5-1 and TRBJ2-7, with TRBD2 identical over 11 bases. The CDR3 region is CASSLTSGGQWREQYF. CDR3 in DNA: TGCGCCAGCAGCTTGACTAGCGGGGGTCAGTGGAGGGAGCAGTACTTC.